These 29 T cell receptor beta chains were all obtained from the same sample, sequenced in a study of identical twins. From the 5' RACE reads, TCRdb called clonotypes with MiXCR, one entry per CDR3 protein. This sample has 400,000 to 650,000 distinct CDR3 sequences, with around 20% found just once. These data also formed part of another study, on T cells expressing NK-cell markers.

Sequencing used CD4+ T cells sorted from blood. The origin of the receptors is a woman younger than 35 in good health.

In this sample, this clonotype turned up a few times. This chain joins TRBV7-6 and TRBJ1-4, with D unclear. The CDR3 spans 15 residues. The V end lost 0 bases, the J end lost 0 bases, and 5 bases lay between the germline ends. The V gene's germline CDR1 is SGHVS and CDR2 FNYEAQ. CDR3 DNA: TGTGCCAGCAGCTTAGCCCCTGCAACTAATGAAAAACTGTTTTTT. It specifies CASSLAPATNEKLFF.

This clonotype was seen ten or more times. This chain's CDR3 is CATSSGVRETQYF. The CDR3 nucleotides read TGTGCCACCAGCTCAGGGGTGAGAGAGACCCAGTACTTC. The chain has TRBV15 and TRBJ2-5; possibly TRBD1 for D (6 bases). Germline CDR1 is LNHNV and CDR2 is YYDKDF (reference sequence). The CDR3 loop spans 13 amino acids. V shed 5 bases and J shed 4 bases, with 11 bases lying between them. Supplemented by reference TRBV15 and TRBJ2-5, the full variable domain reads DAMVIQNPRYQVTQFGKPVTLSCSQTLNHNVMYWYQQKSSQAPKLLFHYYDKDFNNEADTPDNFQSRRPNTSFCFLDIRSPGLGDTAMYLCATSSGVRETQYFGPGTRLLVL.

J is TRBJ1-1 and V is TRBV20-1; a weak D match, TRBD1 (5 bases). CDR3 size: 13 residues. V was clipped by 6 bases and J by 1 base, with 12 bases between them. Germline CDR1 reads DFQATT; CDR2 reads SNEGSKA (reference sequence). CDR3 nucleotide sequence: TGCAGTGCCCGCCGGGACCAGAACACTGAAGCTTTCTTT. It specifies CSARRDQNTEAFF.

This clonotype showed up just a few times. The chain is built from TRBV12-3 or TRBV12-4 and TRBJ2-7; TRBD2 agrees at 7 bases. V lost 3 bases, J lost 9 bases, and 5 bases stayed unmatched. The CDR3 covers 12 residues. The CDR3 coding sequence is TGTGCCAGCAGTTTCGATGGCGGGGGGCAGTACTTC. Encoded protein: CASSFDGGGQYF.

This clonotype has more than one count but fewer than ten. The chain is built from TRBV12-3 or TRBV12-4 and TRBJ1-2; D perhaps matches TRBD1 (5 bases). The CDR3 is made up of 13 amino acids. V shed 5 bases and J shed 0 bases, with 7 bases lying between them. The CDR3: CASSGHSNYGYTF. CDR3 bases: TGTGCCAGCAGTGGACATTCTAACTATGGCTACACCTTC.

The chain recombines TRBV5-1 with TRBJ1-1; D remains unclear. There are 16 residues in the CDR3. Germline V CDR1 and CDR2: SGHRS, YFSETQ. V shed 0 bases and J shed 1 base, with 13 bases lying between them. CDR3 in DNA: TGCGCCAGCAGCTTGGTGGTCACAAGCCGGAACACTGAAGCTTTCTTT. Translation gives CASSLVVTSRNTEAFF.

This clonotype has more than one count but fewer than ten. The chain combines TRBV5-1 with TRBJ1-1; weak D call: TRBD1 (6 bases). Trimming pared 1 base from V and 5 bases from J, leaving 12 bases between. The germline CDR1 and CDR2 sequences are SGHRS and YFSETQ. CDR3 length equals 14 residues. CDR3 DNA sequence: TGCGCCAGCAGCTTGATCGGGCAGGGGACTGAAGCTTTCTTT. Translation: CASSLIGQGTEAFF.

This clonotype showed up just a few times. The CDR3 is CASSLAGTSRETQYF. The DNA of the CDR3 is TGTGCCAGCAGCTTAGCGGGGACTAGCCGAGAGACCCAGTACTTC. The rearrangement uses TRBV7-2 and TRBJ2-5; 9 nucleotides match TRBD2. The CDR3 runs to 15 residues. The V gene's germline CDR1 is SGHTA and CDR2 FQGNSA. V gave up 0 bases and J gave up 4 bases; unmatched junction bases: 3. Supplemented by reference TRBV7-2 and TRBJ2-5, the full variable domain reads GAGVSQSPSNKVTEKGKDVELRCDPISGHTALYWYRQSLGQGLEFLIYFQGNSAPDKSGLPSDRFSAERTGGSVSTLTIQRTQQEDSAVYLCASSLAGTSRETQYFGPGTRLLVL.

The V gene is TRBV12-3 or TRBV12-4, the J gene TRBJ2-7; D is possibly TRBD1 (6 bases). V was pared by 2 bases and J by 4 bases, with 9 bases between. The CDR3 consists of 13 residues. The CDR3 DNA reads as TGTGCCAGCAGTTTACCAGGGGAGTACGAGCAGTACTTC. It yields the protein CASSLPGEYEQYF.

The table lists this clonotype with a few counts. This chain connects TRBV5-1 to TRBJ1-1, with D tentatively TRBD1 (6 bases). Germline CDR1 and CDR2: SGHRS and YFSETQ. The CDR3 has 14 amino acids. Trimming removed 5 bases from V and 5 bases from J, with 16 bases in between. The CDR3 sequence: CASRGAVTKTEAFF. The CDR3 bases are TGCGCCAGCAGGGGGGCGGTTACTAAGACTGAAGCTTTCTTT.

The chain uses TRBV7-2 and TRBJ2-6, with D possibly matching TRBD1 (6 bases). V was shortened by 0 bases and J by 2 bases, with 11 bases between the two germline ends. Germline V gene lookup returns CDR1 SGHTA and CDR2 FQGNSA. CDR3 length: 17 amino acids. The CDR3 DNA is TGTGCCAGCAGCTTAGCGGACAGCCCCCCTGGGGCCAACGTCCTGACTTTC. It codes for CASSLADSPPGANVLTF.

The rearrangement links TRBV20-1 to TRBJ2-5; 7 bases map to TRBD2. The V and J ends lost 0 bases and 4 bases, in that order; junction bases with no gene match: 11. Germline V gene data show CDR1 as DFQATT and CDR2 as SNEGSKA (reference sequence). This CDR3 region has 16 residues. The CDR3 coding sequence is TGCAGTGCTAGAGAGCCTCGGGGGGAGCTACGAGAGACCCAGTACTTC. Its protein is CSAREPRGELRETQYF.

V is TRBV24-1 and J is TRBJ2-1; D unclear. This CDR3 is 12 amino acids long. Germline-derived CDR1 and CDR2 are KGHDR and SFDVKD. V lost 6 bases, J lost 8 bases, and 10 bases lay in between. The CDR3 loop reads CATSLYGDEQFF. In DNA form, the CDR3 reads TGTGCCACCAGTCTTTATGGGGATGAGCAGTTCTTC.

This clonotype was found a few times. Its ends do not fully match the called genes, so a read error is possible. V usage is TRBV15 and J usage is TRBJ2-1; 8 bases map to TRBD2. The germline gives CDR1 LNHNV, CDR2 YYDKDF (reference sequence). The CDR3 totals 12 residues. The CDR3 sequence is CATSREERGLVF. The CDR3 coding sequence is TGTGCCACCAGCAGAGAAGAGCGGGGGTTGGTCTTC.

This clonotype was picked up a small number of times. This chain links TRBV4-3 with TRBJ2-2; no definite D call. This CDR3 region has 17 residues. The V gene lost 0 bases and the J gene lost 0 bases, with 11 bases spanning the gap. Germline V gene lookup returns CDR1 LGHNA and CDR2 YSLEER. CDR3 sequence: CASSQEGGRPNTGELFF. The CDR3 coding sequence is TGCGCCAGCAGCCAAGAAGGTGGAAGGCCGAACACCGGGGAGCTGTTTTTT.

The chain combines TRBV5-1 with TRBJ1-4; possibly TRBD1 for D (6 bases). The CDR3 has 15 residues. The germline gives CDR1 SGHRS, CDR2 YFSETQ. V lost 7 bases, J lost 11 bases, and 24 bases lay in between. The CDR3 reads CASAAGGRVYGKLFF. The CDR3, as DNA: TGCGCCAGCGCTGCGGGGGGCCGCGTGTATGGGAAACTGTTTTTT.

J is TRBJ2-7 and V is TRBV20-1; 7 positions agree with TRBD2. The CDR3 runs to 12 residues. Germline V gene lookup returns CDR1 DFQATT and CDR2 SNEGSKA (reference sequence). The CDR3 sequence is CRALAENYEQYF. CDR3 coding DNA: TGCAGGGCCCTAGCGGAGAACTACGAGCAGTACTTC.

The CDR3 sequence is CASSYYTSADTQYF. The CDR3 region has the DNA TGCGCCAGCAGCTATTATACAAGCGCGGATACGCAGTATTTT. The V call is TRBV5-1, the J call TRBJ2-3; D is uncertain. From germline, CDR1 is SGHRS and CDR2 YFSETQ. There are 14 residues in the CDR3. V was trimmed by 3 bases and J by 6 bases, leaving 14 bases between them.

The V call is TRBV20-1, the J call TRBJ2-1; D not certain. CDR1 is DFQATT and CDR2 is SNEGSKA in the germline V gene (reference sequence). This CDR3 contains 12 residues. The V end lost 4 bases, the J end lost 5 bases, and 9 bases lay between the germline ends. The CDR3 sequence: CSANQLHNEQFF. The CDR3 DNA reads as TGCAGTGCTAACCAACTACACAATGAGCAGTTCTTC.

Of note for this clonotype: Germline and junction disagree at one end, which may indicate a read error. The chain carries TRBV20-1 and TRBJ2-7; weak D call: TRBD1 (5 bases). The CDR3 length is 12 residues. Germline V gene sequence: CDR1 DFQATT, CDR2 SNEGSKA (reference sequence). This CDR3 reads CEKGVGGYEQYF. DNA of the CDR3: TGTGAGAAAGGGGTAGGCGGCTACGAGCAGTACTTC.

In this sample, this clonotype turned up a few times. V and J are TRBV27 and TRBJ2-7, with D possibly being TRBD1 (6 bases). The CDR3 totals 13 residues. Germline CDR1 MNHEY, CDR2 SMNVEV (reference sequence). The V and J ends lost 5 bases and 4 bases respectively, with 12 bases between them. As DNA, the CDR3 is TGTGCCAGCAGTATCCTACAGGGATACGAGCAGTACTTC. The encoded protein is CASSILQGYEQYF.

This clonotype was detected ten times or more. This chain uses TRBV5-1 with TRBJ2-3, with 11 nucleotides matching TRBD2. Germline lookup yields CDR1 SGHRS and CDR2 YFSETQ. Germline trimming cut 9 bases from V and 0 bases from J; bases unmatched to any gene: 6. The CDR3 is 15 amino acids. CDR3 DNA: TGCGCCACCGCGACTAGCGGGGCTAGCACAGATACGCAGTATTTT. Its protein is CATATSGASTDTQYF.

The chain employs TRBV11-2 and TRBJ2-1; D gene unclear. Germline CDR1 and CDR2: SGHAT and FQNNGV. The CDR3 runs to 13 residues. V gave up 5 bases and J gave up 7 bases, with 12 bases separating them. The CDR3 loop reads CASSAVRRNEQFF. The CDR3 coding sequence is TGTGCCAGCAGCGCTGTCCGTCGGAATGAGCAGTTCTTC.

The CDR3 spells CASSLGSGGVFSSSYNEQFF. The CDR3 DNA reads TGTGCCAGCAGCTTAGGAAGTGGGGGGGTCTTCTCCAGCTCCTACAATGAGCAGTTCTTC. The chain has TRBV11-2 and TRBJ2-1; 7 bases align to TRBD2. The CDR3 loop spans 20 amino acids. V shed 1 base and J 0 bases; nucleotides not matched to a gene: 15. Germline values: CDR1 SGHAT, CDR2 FQNNGV.

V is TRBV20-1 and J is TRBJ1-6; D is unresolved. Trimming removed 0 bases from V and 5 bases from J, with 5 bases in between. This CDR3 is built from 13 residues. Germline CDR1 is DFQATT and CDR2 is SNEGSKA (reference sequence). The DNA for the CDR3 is TGCAGTGCTAGAGATCTCAATAATTCACCCCTCCACTTT. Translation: CSARDLNNSPLHF.

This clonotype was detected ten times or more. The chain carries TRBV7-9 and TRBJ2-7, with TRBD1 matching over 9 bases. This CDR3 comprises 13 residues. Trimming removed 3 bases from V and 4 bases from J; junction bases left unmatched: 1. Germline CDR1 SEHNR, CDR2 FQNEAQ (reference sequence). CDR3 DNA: TGTGCCAGCAGCTTTGGGACAGGGTACGAGCAGTACTTC. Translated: CASSFGTGYEQYF.

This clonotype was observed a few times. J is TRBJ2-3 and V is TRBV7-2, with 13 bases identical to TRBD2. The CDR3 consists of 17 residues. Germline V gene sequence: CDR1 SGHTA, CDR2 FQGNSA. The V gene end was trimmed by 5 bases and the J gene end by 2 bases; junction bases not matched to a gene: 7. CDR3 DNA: TGTGCCAGCAGCCGGTCCGGGACTAGCGGGGCCACAGATACGCAGTATTTT. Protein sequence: CASSRSGTSGATDTQYF. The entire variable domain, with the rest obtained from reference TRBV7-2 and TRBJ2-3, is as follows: GAGVSQSPSNKVTEKGKDVELRCDPISGHTALYWYRQSLGQGLEFLIYFQGNSAPDKSGLPSDRFSAERTGGSVSTLTIQRTQQEDSAVYLCASSRSGTSGATDTQYFGPGTRLTVL.

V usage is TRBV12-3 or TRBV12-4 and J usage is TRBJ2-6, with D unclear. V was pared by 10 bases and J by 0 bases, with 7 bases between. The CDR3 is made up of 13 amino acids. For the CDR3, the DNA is TGTGCCATTAGACACTCTGGGGCCAACGTCCTGACTTTC. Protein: CAIRHSGANVLTF.

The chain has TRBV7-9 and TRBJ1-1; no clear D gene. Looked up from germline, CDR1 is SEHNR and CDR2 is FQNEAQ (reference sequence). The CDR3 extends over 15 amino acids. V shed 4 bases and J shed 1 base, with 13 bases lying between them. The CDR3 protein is CASSSPAVANTEAFF. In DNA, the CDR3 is TGTGCCAGCAGCTCCCCGGCGGTGGCGAACACTGAAGCTTTCTTT.